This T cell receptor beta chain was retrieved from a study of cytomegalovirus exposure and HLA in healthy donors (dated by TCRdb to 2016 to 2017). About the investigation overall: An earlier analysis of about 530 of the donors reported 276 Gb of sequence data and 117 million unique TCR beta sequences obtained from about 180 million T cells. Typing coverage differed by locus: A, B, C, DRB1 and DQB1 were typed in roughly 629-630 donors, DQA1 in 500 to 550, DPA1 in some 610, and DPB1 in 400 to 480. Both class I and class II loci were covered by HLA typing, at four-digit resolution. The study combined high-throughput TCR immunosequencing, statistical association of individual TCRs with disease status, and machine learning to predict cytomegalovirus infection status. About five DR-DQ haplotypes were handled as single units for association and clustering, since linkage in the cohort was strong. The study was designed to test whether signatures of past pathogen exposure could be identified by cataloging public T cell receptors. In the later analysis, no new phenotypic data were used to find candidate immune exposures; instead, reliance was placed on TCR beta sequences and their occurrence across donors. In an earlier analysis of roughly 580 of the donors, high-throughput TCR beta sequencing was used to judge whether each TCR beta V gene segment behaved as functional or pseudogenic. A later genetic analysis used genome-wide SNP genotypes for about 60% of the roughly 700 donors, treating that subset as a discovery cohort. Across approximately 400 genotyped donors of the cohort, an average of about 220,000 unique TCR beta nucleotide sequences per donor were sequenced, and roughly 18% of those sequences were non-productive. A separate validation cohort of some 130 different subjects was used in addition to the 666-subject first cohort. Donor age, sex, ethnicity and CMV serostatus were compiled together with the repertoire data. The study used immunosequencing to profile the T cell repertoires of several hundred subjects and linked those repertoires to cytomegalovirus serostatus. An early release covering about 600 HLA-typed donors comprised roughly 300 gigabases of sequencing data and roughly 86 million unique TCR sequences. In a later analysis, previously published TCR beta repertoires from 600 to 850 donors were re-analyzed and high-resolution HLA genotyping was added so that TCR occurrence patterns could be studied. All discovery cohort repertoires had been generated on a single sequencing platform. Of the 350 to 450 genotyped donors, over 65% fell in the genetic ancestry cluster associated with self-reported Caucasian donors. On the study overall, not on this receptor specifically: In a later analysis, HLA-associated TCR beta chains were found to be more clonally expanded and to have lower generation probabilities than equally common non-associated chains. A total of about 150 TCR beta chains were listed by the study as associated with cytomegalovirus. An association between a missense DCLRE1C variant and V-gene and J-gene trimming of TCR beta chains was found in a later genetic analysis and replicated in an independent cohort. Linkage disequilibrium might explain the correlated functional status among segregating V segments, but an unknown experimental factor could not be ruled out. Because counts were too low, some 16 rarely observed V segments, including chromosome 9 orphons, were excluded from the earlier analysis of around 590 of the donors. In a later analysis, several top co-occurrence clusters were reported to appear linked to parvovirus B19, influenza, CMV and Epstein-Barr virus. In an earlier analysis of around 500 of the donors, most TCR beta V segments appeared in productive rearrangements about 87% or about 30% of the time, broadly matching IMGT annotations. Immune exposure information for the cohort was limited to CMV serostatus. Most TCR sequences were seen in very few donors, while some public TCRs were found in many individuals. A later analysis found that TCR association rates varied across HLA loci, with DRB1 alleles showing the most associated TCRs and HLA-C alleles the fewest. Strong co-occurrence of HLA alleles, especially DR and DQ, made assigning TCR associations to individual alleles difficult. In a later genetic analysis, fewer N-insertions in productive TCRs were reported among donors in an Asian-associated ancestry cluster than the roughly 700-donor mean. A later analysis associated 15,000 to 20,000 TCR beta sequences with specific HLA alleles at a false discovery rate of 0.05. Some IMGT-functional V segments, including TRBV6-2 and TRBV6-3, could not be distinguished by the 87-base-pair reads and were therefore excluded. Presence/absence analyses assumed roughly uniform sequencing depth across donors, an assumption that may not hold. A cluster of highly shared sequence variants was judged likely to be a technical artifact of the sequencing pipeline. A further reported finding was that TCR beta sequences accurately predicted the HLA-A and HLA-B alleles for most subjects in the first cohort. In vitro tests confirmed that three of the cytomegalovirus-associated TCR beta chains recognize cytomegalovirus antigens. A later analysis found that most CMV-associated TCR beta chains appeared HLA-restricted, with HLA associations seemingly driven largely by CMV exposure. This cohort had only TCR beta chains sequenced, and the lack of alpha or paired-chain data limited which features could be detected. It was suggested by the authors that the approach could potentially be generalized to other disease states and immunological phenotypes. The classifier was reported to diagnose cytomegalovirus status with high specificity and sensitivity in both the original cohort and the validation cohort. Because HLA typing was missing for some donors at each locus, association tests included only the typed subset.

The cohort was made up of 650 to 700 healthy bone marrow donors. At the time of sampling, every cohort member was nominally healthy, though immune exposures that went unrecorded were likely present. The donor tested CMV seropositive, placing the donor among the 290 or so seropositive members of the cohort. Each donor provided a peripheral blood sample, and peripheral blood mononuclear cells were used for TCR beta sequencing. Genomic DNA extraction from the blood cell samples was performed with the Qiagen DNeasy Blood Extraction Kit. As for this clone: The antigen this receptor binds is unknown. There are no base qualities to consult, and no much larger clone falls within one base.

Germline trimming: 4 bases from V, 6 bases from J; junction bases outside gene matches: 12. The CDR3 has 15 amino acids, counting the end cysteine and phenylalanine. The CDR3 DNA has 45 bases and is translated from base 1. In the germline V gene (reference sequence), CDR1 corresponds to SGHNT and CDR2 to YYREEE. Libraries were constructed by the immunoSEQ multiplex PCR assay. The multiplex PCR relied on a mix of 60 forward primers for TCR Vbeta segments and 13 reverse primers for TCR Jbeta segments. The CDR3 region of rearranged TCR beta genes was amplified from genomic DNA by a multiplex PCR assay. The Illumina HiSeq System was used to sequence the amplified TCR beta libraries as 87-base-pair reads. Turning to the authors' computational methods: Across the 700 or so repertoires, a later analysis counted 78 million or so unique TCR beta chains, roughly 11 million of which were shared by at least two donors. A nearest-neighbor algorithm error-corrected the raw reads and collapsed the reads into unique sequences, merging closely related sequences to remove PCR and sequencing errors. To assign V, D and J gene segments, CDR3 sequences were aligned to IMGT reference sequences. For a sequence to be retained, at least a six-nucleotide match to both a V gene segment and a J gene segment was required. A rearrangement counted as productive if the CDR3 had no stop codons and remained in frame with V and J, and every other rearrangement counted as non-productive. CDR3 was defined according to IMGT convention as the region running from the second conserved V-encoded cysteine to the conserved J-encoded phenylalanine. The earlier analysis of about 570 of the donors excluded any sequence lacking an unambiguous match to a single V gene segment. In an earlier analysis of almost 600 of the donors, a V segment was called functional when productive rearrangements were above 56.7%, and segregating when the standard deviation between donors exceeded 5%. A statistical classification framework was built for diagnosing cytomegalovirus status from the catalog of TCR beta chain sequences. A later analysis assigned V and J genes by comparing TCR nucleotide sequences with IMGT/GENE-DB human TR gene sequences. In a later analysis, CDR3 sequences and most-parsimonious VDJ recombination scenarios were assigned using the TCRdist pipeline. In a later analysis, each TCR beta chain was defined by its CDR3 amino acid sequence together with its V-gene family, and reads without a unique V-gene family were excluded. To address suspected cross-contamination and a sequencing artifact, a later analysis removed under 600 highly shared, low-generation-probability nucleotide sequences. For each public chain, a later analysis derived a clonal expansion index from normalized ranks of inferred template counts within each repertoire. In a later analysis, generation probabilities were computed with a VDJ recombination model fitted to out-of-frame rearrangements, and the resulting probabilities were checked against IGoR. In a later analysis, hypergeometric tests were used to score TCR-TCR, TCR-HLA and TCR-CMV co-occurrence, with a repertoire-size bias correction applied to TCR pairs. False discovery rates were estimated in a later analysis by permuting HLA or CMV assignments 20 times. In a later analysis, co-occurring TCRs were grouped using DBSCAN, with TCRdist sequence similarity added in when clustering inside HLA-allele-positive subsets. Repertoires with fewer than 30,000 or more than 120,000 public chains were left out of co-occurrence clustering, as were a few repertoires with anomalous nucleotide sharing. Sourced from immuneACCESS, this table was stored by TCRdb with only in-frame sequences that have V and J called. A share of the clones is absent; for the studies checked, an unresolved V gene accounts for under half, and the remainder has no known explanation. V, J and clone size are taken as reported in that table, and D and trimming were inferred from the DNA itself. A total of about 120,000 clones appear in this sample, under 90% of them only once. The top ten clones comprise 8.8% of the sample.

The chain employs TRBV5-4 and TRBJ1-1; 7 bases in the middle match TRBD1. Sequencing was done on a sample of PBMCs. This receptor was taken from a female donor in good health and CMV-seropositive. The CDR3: CASSQGGTQGAEAFF. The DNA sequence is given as TGTGCCAGCAGCCAAGGTGGTACGCAGGGGGCTGAAGCTTTCTTT.